This TCR beta chain originates from a study of blood T cell repertoires in COVID-19. Study details: There were acute and convalescent COVID-19 samples, and they came from the United States, Italy and Spain. PBMCs, B-cell-depleted T cells, or T cells were the source of the cDNA or gDNA that made up the material.

The CDR3 spans 16 residues. V shed 3 bases and J 4 bases; nucleotides not matched to a gene: 7. From germline, CDR1 is SGHRS and CDR2 YFSETQ. Original methodology: It was from reference gene primer amplification that nucleated cell counts were estimated. The data were produced by immunoSEQ multiplex PCR, yet TCRdb's version contains in-frame clones alone and is incomplete. Clonal size and the V and J genes are those of that table, whereas D and trimming came from the DNA. Here the sample spans more than 50,000 clones, just under 80% being singletons. The J gene is TRBJ2-2, the V gene TRBV5-1, with 9 bases identical to TRBD1. This sequence was found in a human donor in a cohort sampled during active COVID-19. The specimen was peripheral blood. CDR3 amino acids: CASSSGDRVVTGELFF. In DNA form, the CDR3 reads TGCGCCAGCAGCTCCGGGGACAGGGTGGTCACCGGGGAGCTGTTTTTT. The full variable domain, completed using reference TRBV5-1 and TRBJ2-2, is KAGVTQTPRYLIKTRGQQVTLSCSPISGHRSVSWYQQTPGQGLQFLFEYFSETQRNKGNFPGRFSGRQFSNSRSEMNVSTLELGDSALYLCASSSGDRVVTGELFFGEGSRLTVL.